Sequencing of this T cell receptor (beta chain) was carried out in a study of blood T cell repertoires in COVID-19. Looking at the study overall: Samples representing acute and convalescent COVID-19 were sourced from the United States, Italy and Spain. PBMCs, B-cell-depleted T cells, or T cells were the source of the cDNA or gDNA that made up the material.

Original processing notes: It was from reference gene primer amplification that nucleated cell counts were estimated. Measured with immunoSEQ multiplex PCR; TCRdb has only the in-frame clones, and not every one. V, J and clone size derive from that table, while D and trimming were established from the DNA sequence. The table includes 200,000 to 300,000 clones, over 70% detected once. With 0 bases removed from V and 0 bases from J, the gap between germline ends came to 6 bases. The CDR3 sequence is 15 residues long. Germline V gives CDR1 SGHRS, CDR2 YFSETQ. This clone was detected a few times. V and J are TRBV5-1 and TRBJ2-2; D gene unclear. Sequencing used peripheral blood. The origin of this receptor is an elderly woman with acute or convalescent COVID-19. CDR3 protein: CASSLGHTNTGELFF. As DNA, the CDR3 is TGCGCCAGCAGCTTGGGACATACGAACACCGGGGAGCTGTTTTTT.